The 23 T cell receptor beta chains in this list originate from one sample, sequenced in a study of T-cell memory formation after mild COVID-19. TCRdb re-called the 5' RACE reads with MiXCR, one entry per CDR3 protein. The data contain 300,000 to 350,000 distinct CDR3 sequences, around 15% of them singletons. Sequenced sample: PBMCs or a T cell subset sorted from them (not recorded which). The receptors shown here come from a young man who had mild COVID-19 (a few samples of this study predate the infection). Cell type and time point are not known.

The chain has TRBV28 and TRBJ1-3; D gene unclear. Germline loops: CDR1 MDHEN, CDR2 SYDVKM. V was trimmed by 7 bases and J by 0 bases, leaving 22 bases between them. The CDR3 covers 18 residues. CDR3 DNA: TGTGCCAGCATGTCTCTACTGGTCGAAACGCCCTCTGGAAACACCATATATTTT. This encodes CASMSLLVETPSGNTIYF.

V gene TRBV30 combines with J gene TRBJ2-2; TRBD1 matches 7 bases. J lost 0 bases, V lost 1 base, and 5 bases had no gene match. CDR3 size: 16 residues. Germline loops: CDR1 GTSNPN, CDR2 SVGIG (reference sequence). Written as DNA, the CDR3 is TGTGCCTGGAGTGCGTCCGGGACAGCGAACACCGGGGAGCTGTTTTTT. Translation: CAWSASGTANTGELFF.

Only a few counts were recorded for this clonotype. The V call is TRBV27, the J call TRBJ1-6, with no clear D. The CDR3 has 13 residues. Germline CDR1 and CDR2: MNHEY and SMNVEV (reference sequence). The V gene lost 8 bases and the J gene lost 10 bases, with 15 bases spanning the gap. In nucleotides, the CDR3 is TGTGCCAGCTCGATGCGGGGAGGATCACCCCTCCACTTT. Encoded protein: CASSMRGGSPLHF.

CDR3 protein: CASSIQGAAFEQYV. The CDR3 nucleotides are TGTGCCAGCAGCATACAGGGGGCGGCGTTCGAGCAGTACGTC. The rearrangement joins TRBV7-3 to TRBJ2-7; 9 nucleotides match TRBD1. This CDR3 has 14 residues. Per the germline V gene, CDR1 is SGHTA and CDR2 is FQGTGA. The J segment lost 6 bases and the V segment lost 5 bases, leaving 8 bases of the junction unmatched.

There are a few counts of this clonotype. The chain uses TRBV20-1 and TRBJ2-4; TRBD2 agrees at 13 bases. This CDR3 is 18 amino acids long. Trimming removed 5 bases from V and 1 base from J; junction bases left unmatched: 11. Germline assignment: CDR1 DFQATT and CDR2 SNEGSKA (reference sequence). DNA for the CDR3: TGCAGTGCTCCTCCGGGACTAGCGGGGCTAGGGGCCAAAAACATTCAGTACTTC. It encodes CSAPPGLAGLGAKNIQYF.

The rearrangement links TRBV5-6 to TRBJ1-2, with 7 bases aligning to TRBD1. Germline CDR1 SGHDT, CDR2 YYEEEE. Trimming cost V 4 bases and J 4 bases; bases outside gene matches: 10. The CDR3 consists of 15 residues. This CDR3 is CASSRPQGQIYGYTF. In nucleotides, the CDR3 is TGTGCCAGCAGCCGTCCCCAGGGACAGATCTATGGCTACACCTTC.

There are a few counts of this clonotype. The chain couples TRBV24-1 to TRBJ2-3, with 7 bases that match TRBD1. Germline CDR1 reads KGHDR; CDR2 reads SFDVKD. J was trimmed by 1 base and V by 3 bases; bases with no gene match: 9. CDR3 size: 17 residues. Here the CDR3 DNA reads TGTGCCACCAGTGATCCTCTGTTAGGGGGCGGCACAGATACGCAGTATTTT. Amino acid sequence: CATSDPLLGGGTDTQYF.

This clonotype came up a few times. The genes are TRBV6-5 and TRBJ2-1; 13 nucleotides align to TRBD2. This CDR3 has 16 residues. The V gene end was trimmed by 5 bases and the J gene end by 3 bases; junction bases not matched to a gene: 4. Per the germline V gene, CDR1 is MNHEY and CDR2 is SVGAGI. CDR3 nucleotides: TGTGCCAGCAGTCCGACTAGCGGGGGGTTCTACAATGAGCAGTTCTTC. Amino acid sequence: CASSPTSGGFYNEQFF.

In its sample, this clonotype was seen a few times. The CDR3: CASSYPLGGENYGYTF. The CDR3 coding sequence is TGTGCCAGCAGTTACCCCCTCGGTGGGGAAAACTATGGCTACACCTTC. The gene calls are TRBV6-5 and TRBJ1-2; D is unclear. The germline V and J ends were trimmed by 2 bases and 2 bases, with 15 bases remaining between them. Per the germline V gene, CDR1 is MNHEY and CDR2 is SVGAGI. This CDR3 has 16 amino acids.

V and J are TRBV7-9 and TRBJ2-5; TRBD2 agrees at 9 bases. The CDR3 loop spans 15 amino acids. V trimming: 1 base; J trimming: 3 bases; junction bases outside the gene matches: 3. CDR1 SEHNR and CDR2 FQNEAQ come from the germline V gene (reference sequence). The CDR3 DNA reads as TGTGCCAGCAGCTTAGTGGCTAGCGGGGAAGAGACCCAGTACTTC. This codes for CASSLVASGEETQYF.

The rearrangement uses TRBV2 and TRBJ2-7, with D tentatively TRBD1 (5 bases). The V end was cut by 2 bases, the J end by 4 bases, with 6 bases between. Germline loops: CDR1 SNHLY, CDR2 FYNNEI. The CDR3 sequence is 12 residues long. The CDR3 DNA reads as TGTGCCAGCAGTGAAAGGGGTTACGAGCAGTACGTC. Encoded protein: CASSERGYEQYV.

The J gene is TRBJ1-4, the V gene TRBV7-9; D unclear. Trimming took off 3 bases at V and 5 bases at J, with 13 bases between the two ends. The CDR3 extends over 15 amino acids. Germline loops: CDR1 SEHNR, CDR2 FQNEAQ (reference sequence). For the CDR3, the DNA is TGTGCCAGCAGCTTTAACTGGCCGGGGAATGAAAAACTGTTTTTT. The encoded protein is CASSFNWPGNEKLFF.

This chain joins TRBV6-2 or TRBV6-3 and TRBJ2-2; no definite D call. Germline values: CDR1 MNHEY, CDR2 SVGEGT. CDR3 length: 14 residues. The V gene lost 3 bases and the J gene lost 2 bases, with 7 bases spanning the gap. The CDR3 DNA sequence: TGTGCCAGCAGTTATGGTAAAAACACCGGGGAGCTGTTTTTT. It codes for CASSYGKNTGELFF.

This sequence joins TRBV5-1 and TRBJ2-7; TRBD2 matches at 12 bases. This CDR3 contains 15 residues. Germline CDR1 and CDR2: SGHRS and YFSETQ. V lost 0 bases and J lost 2; bases outside the gene matches: 0. The CDR3 nucleotides are TGCGCCAGCAGCTTGGGGACTAGCGGGGCCTACGAGCAGTACTTC. Translating it yields CASSLGTSGAYEQYF.

This chain connects TRBV6-1 to TRBJ1-1, with TRBD1 matching over 8 bases. This CDR3 has 15 amino acids. Germline trimming cut 7 bases from V and 3 bases from J; bases unmatched to any gene: 10. Germline V gives CDR1 MNHNS, CDR2 SASEGT. Here the CDR3 DNA reads TGTGCCAGCAAGGGACAGGCTACGCTCGACACTGAAGCTTTCTTT. Translation: CASKGQATLDTEAFF.

This clonotype was counted between two and nine times. The gene calls are TRBV9 and TRBJ2-3, with TRBD2 as a possible D gene (6 bases). CDR3 size: 17 residues. Between the trimmed V and J ends, which lost 3 bases and 0 bases, there was a span of 17 bases. Germline CDR1 and CDR2: SGDLS and YYNGEE. CDR3 residues: CASSGSAPSASTDTQYF. CDR3 bases: TGTGCCAGCAGCGGTAGTGCCCCTAGCGCTAGCACAGATACGCAGTATTTT.

The chain carries TRBV7-3 and TRBJ2-1; D remains unclear. Germline V gene lookup returns CDR1 SGHTA and CDR2 FQGTGA. The CDR3 sequence is 12 residues long. Trimming pared 5 bases from V and 6 bases from J, leaving 8 bases between. The DNA of the CDR3 is TGTGCCAGCAGCGGAGCGCGCAATGAGCAGTTCTTC. The encoded protein is CASSGARNEQFF.

This clonotype was seen a few times. The gene calls are TRBV20-1 and TRBJ2-4; D is tentatively TRBD1 or TRBD2 (5 bases each). Germline assignment: CDR1 DFQATT and CDR2 SNEGSKA (reference sequence). With 2 bases removed from V and 0 bases from J, the gap between germline ends came to 11 bases. CDR3 length: 15 residues. CDR3 amino acids: CSARSGTLAKNIQYF. As DNA, the CDR3 is TGCAGTGCTAGATCAGGGACCCTAGCCAAAAACATTCAGTACTTC.

The chain is built from TRBV5-4 and TRBJ1-2; D not certain. Germline V gene sequence: CDR1 SGHNT, CDR2 YYREEE (reference sequence). The V end lost 0 bases, the J end lost 8 bases, and 14 bases lay between the germline ends. There are 14 residues in the CDR3. This CDR3 reads CASSLDLPSMGYTF. CDR3 in DNA: TGTGCCAGCAGCTTGGATCTGCCCTCGATGGGCTACACCTTC.

The CDR3 DNA is TGCAGTGCTAGATGGAAAGCTGGGGCCAACGTCCTGACTTTC. Translation gives CSARWKAGANVLTF. This sequence joins TRBV20-1 and TRBJ2-6; no definite D call. The V gene lost 2 bases and the J gene lost 2 bases, with 7 bases spanning the gap. This CDR3 has 14 residues. Germline V gene sequence: CDR1 DFQATT, CDR2 SNEGSKA (reference sequence).

This clonotype was observed a handful of times. The J gene is TRBJ1-5, the V gene TRBV7-6, with D maybe TRBD1 (5 bases). The germline CDR1 and CDR2 sequences are SGHVS and FNYEAQ. This CDR3 has 15 amino acids. Trimming removed 5 bases from V and 7 bases from J, with 18 bases in between. The CDR3 spells CASSPVGARGQPQHF. CDR3 DNA: TGTGCCAGCAGCCCCGTTGGGGCGCGGGGGCAGCCCCAGCATTTT.

The chain recombines TRBV5-1 with TRBJ1-2, with D possibly being TRBD1 (5 bases). V lost 0 bases and J 2 bases, leaving 8 bases between the germline ends. The germline CDR1 and CDR2 sequences are SGHRS and YFSETQ. CDR3 length: 14 amino acids. In DNA, the CDR3 is TGCGCCAGCAGCTTGGAGGGACCGAACTATGGCTACACCTTC. The encoded protein is CASSLEGPNYGYTF.

A few counts support this clonotype. The chain joins TRBV7-9 to TRBJ2-1; 7 bases align to TRBD2. The CDR3 has 15 residues. Unmatched junction bases numbered 12, after V lost 3 bases and J lost 10 bases. Per germline, CDR1 SEHNR and CDR2 FQNEAQ (reference sequence). The CDR3 region has the DNA TGTGCCAGCAGCTTCCTCGCGGGGGTCCTAGGGGAGCAGTTCTTC. Residues: CASSFLAGVLGEQFF.